One TCR beta chain is described in this entry. Its antigen remains unidentified. The input lacks base qualities; no much larger clone sits a single base away. The sample originates from a study of blood T cell repertoires in COVID-19 (dated by TCRdb to 2018 to 2020). Concerning the study at large: Collaborator samples came from the United States, Italy and Spain and covered acute and convalescent phases of COVID-19. Samples came from the ongoing ImmuneRACE study (first 160 participants) plus 1,254 subjects from 6 global collaborators. Where available, HLA class I and class II types were obtained from metadata supplied by the sample provider rather than from assay-based typing. Subjects who had been exposed to COVID-19, were actively infected with it, or had recovered from it provided the deeply sampled blood TCRbeta repertoires that made up the dataset. The material from the prospective study consisted of cDNA or gDNA derived from T cells, B-cell-depleted T cells, or PBMCs. Nearly every sample came with metadata listing a de-identified subject ID, COVID-19 status, age in years and sex. The repertoires were released in a freely available public database meant as a resource for research on the immune response to SARS-CoV-2. Study-level results and caveats: The amount of clinical and demographic metadata varied by source and participant and was provided uncurated.

The immunoSEQ Assay, a bias-controlled multiplex PCR, was used to amplify TCRbeta CDR3 regions from genomic DNA. In the paper's pipeline: The number of nucleated cells in each sample was estimated from the amplification of reference gene primers within the assay. To quantify the absolute abundance of each unique TCRbeta CDR3 rearrangement, sequence reads were collapsed and filtered. For each sample, productive Simpson clonality was calculated as the square root of Simpson's diversity index across productive rearrangements. The table comes from immuneACCESS by way of TCRdb, which keeps in-frame sequences with V and J called. Part of the clones is missing from these tables; in studies checked, under half for an unresolved V gene and the rest for unknown reasons. V, J and clone size are those of that table, while D and trimming were read from the DNA. The sample contains 90,000 to 120,000 clones, approximately 90% of them found a single time. The ten largest account for less than 40% of the sample.

V is trimmed back by 3 bases and J by 1 base, and the junction contains 2 bases that no gene match accounts for. As encoded in the germline V gene (reference sequence), CDR1 is LNHDA while CDR2 is SQIVND. From its cysteine to its phenylalanine, the CDR3 spans 14 amino acids. Only the CDR3 DNA is retained, 42 bases long and in frame from the first base. Collaborating institutions collected whole blood in K2EDTA tubes following their own protocols. For TCRbeta analysis, collaborators shipped samples in one of three forms: frozen whole blood, isolated PBMCs, or DNA extracted from either of those sample types.

The sample was peripheral blood. Rearrangement joined TRBV19 to TRBJ1-1; TRBD1 fits 7 bases in the junction. This sequence originates from an elderly woman with acute or convalescent COVID-19. The CDR3 protein: CASSIRTGNTEAFF. The sequence in DNA is TGTGCCAGTAGTATTAGGACAGGGAACACTGAAGCTTTCTTT.